One sample yielded the 9 T cell receptor beta chains listed below, sequenced in a study of identical twins. TCRdb independently ran MiXCR on the 5' RACE reads; one entry per CDR3 protein. In the table there are around 650,000 distinct CDR3 sequences, about 7.6% of which are singletons. This sample was also put to use in a study of yellow fever vaccine responses in identical twins.

The specimen sequenced was PBMCs. The receptors shown here come from a woman in her late teens or twenties in good health.

In this sample, this clonotype turned up many times. The chain couples TRBV28 to TRBJ2-7, with TRBD2 matching over 11 bases. V gave up 5 bases and J gave up 0 bases; unmatched junction bases: 9. The CDR3 spans 17 residues. The germline V gene encodes CDR1 MDHEN and CDR2 SYDVKM. This CDR3 reads CASSKGLAGPSSYEQYF. In nucleotides, the CDR3 is TGTGCCAGCAGTAAAGGACTAGCGGGTCCTAGCTCCTACGAGCAGTACTTC.

This clonotype was detected only a few times. CDR3 sequence reads: CASSQDPGGGHAKGTYNEQFF. CDR3 nucleotides: TGTGCCAGCAGCCAAGATCCCGGGGGAGGGCATGCGAAGGGGACCTACAATGAGCAGTTCTTC. The chain combines TRBV4-2 with TRBJ2-1; 7 positions agree with TRBD2. The trim removed 0 bases at V and 2 bases at J, leaving 19 bases unmatched. From germline, CDR1 is LGHNA and CDR2 YNFKEQ. The CDR3 covers 21 residues.

V gene TRBV7-8 combines with J gene TRBJ2-2; the match to TRBD1 covers 7 bases. The CDR3 has 12 amino acids. Germline V gene lookup returns CDR1 SGHVS and CDR2 FQNEAQ. V gave up 4 bases and J gave up 8 bases; unmatched junction bases: 1. Written as DNA, the CDR3 is TGTGCCAGCAGCTACAGGGGAGGGGAGCTGTTTTTT. Its protein product is CASSYRGGELFF.

The chain employs TRBV27 and TRBJ1-4; D possibly corresponds to TRBD1 (5 bases). Germline assignment: CDR1 MNHEY and CDR2 SMNVEV (reference sequence). The CDR3 runs to 15 residues. The V end was cut by 5 bases, the J end by 13 bases, with 23 bases between. The CDR3 here is CASSPAGLASRGLFF. The CDR3 bases are TGTGCCAGCAGTCCCGCAGGGTTGGCTAGCCGTGGACTGTTTTTT.

This clonotype was picked up many times. V and J are TRBV5-1 and TRBJ2-7; D is unclear. V lost 4 bases and J lost 1, with 24 bases in between. CDR3 length: 18 amino acids. CDR1 is SGHRS and CDR2 is YFSETQ in the germline V gene. DNA of the CDR3: TGCGCCAGCAGCCAACACACAACCATAAGACCCGGATCCTACGAGCAGTACGTC. It encodes CASSQHTTIRPGSYEQYV.

This clonotype was counted many times. The rearrangement uses TRBV12-3 or TRBV12-4 and TRBJ1-1; D is undetermined. The CDR3 extends over 14 amino acids. The ends were cut back, 6 bases at V and 6 bases at J, with 17 bases in the middle. This CDR3 is CASRVSSGRAEAFF. CDR3 coding DNA: TGTGCCAGCAGAGTTTCGTCCGGACGGGCTGAAGCTTTCTTT.

This clonotype has just a few counts. J is TRBJ2-1 and V is TRBV12-3 or TRBV12-4, with a weak D call TRBD1 (6 bases). The CDR3 is 15 residues long. Trimming took 7 bases from V and 1 from J, leaving 14 bases between them. CDR3: CASTGDRRSYNEQFF. For the CDR3, the DNA is TGTGCCAGCACCGGTGACAGGAGATCCTACAATGAGCAGTTCTTC.

This clonotype was counted a few times. The chain combines TRBV10-3 with TRBJ1-1; D may be TRBD1 (5 bases). Trimming took off 0 bases at V and 7 bases at J, with 9 bases between the two ends. This CDR3 has 13 amino acids. Per germline, CDR1 ENHRY and CDR2 SYGVKD. CDR3 loop: CAISESPTDEAFF. The CDR3 DNA reads as TGTGCCATCAGTGAGTCCCCGACAGATGAAGCTTTCTTT.

This clonotype has ten or more counts. The rearrangement uses TRBV12-3 or TRBV12-4 and TRBJ1-2; perhaps TRBD1 as D (6 bases). The CDR3 spans 15 residues. V dropped 3 bases and J dropped 7 bases, with 18 bases sitting between them. The CDR3 DNA is TGTGCCAGCAGTTTTTGGGGGCAGGGAGGCGGTGGCTACACCTTC. It encodes CASSFWGQGGGGYTF.